Listed here are 14 T cell receptor beta chains from one sample, sequenced in a study of blood T cell repertoires in COVID-19. TCRdb's copy holds only in-frame clones and misses some; the assay was immunoSEQ multiplex PCR. This sample yields fewer than 300,000 clones, of which approximately 92% are seen a single time; around 1.1% belongs to the top ten. Source material: PBMCs or T cells enriched from blood (not recorded which). The receptor set was obtained from a woman in her 30s who had recovered from COVID-19.

V and J are TRBV9 and TRBJ1-4; 8 bases align to TRBD1. This CDR3 region has 16 residues. After removal of 4 bases from V and 5 bases from J, the junction contained 10 bases not matched to a gene. Germline CDR1 is SGDLS and CDR2 is YYNGEE. The CDR3 region is CASSHSDRVGNEKLFF. The DNA for the CDR3 is TGTGCCAGCAGCCATTCGGACAGGGTTGGGAATGAAAAACTGTTTTTT.

The chain links TRBV28 to TRBJ2-2; possible D gene TRBD2, 12 bases. This CDR3 has 20 amino acids. The germline V gene has CDR1 MDHEN and CDR2 SYDVKM. V lost 2 bases and J lost 7, with 29 bases in between. The CDR3 loop is CASSLPRTGGTSGRIGELFF. The DNA of the CDR3 is TGTGCCAGCAGTTTACCCCGGACAGGGGGCACTAGCGGGAGGATCGGGGAGCTGTTTTTT.

V gene TRBV28 combines with J gene TRBJ2-7, with 7 nucleotides matching TRBD1. The length of the CDR3 is 13 residues. V shed 2 bases, J shed 2 bases, and the junction held 0 bases outside the gene matches. Germline V gives CDR1 MDHEN, CDR2 SYDVKM. The CDR3 loop is CASSLGTAYEQYF. The DNA of the CDR3 is TGTGCCAGCAGTTTAGGGACAGCCTACGAGCAGTACTTC.

The chain employs TRBV18 and TRBJ2-3; D call uncertain. Germline loops: CDR1 KGHSH, CDR2 LQKENI. The V and J ends lost 2 bases and 5 bases respectively, with 8 bases between them. The CDR3 sequence is 13 residues long. CDR3 DNA: TGTGCCAGCTCACCATCCTCGGGAGATACGCAGTATTTT. Its translation is CASSPSSGDTQYF.

This sequence joins TRBV6-1 and TRBJ2-7; 13 bases are a match to TRBD2. The germline CDR1 and CDR2 sequences are MNHNS and SASEGT. J lost 0 bases, V lost 3 bases, and 2 bases had no gene match. This CDR3 comprises 16 residues. The CDR3 bases are TGTGCCAGCAGTGAGGGGACTAGCGGGAACTCCTACGAGCAGTACTTC. Its protein product is CASSEGTSGNSYEQYF.

The chain combines TRBV10-3 with TRBJ2-1; 8 bases are shared with TRBD1. V trimming: 10 bases; J trimming: 5 bases; junction bases outside the gene matches: 10. Germline V lookup: CDR1 ENHRY, CDR2 SYGVKD. The CDR3 totals 14 residues. The CDR3 DNA sequence: TGTGCCACCCCCAGACAGGGGCCAAACAATGAGCAGTTCTTC. Encoded protein: CATPRQGPNNEQFF.

The rearrangement uses TRBV6-1 and TRBJ2-7; 9 nucleotides line up with TRBD1. The V segment lost 6 bases and the J segment 7 bases; nucleotides outside the gene matches: 13. Per the germline V gene, CDR1 is MNHNS and CDR2 is SASEGT. The CDR3 consists of 15 residues. CDR3 residues: CASSIDRDRVGEQYF. DNA for the CDR3: TGTGCCAGCAGCATAGACCGGGACAGGGTGGGAGAGCAGTACTTC.

This clone has more than one count but fewer than ten. V gene TRBV6-1 combines with J gene TRBJ1-2; D is unclear. The CDR3 runs 11 residues. Germline V gene lookup returns CDR1 MNHNS and CDR2 SASEGT. V shed 1 base and J shed 8 bases, with 5 bases lying between them. The DNA for the CDR3 is TGTGCCAGCAGTGAAGGCTACGGCTACACCTTC. It is translated as CASSEGYGYTF.

Worth noting for this clone: The identical CDR3 is also encoded by other nucleotide sequences in the sample. The rearrangement uses TRBV29-1 and TRBJ1-2; 9 positions match TRBD1. V was pared by 4 bases and J by 5 bases, with 2 bases of the junction left unmatched. There are 12 residues in the CDR3. CDR1 is SQVTM and CDR2 is ANQGSEA in the germline V gene. The CDR3 spells CSVVGQGYGYTF. CDR3 sequence (DNA): TGCAGCGTTGTGGGACAGGGATATGGCTACACCTTC. The full variable domain, its missing parts supplied by reference TRBV29-1 and TRBJ1-2, is SAVISQKPSRDICQRGTSLTIQCQVDSQVTMMFWYRQQPGQSLTLIATANQGSEATYESGFVIDKFPISRPNLTFSTLTVSNMSPEDSSIYLCSVVGQGYGYTFGSGTRLTVV.

The genes are TRBV9 and TRBJ2-1; TRBD2 matches 13 bases. Germline-derived CDR1 and CDR2 are SGDLS and YYNGEE. This CDR3 region has 17 residues. V dropped 4 bases and J dropped 3; count of bases not matched to a gene: 7. DNA of the CDR3: TGTGCCAGCAGCTTACAGGGGACTAGCGGGATCTACAATGAGCAGTTCTTC. It yields the protein CASSLQGTSGIYNEQFF. The full variable domain, with the rest looked up from reference TRBV9 and TRBJ2-1, is DSGVTQTPKHLITATGQRVTLRCSPRSGDLSVYWYQQSLDQGLQFLIQYYNGEERAKGNILERFSAQQFPDLHSELNLSSLELGDSALYFCASSLQGTSGIYNEQFFGPGTRLTVL.

V gene TRBV11-3 combines with J gene TRBJ1-1; D is perhaps TRBD1 (5 bases). The V gene's germline CDR1 is SGHNT and CDR2 YENEEA. The CDR3 is 15 amino acids. V was pared by 1 base and J by 1 base, with 10 bases between. CDR3 in amino acids: CASSLGTGPNTEAFF. The CDR3 DNA follows: TGTGCCAGCAGCTTAGGCACAGGTCCGAACACTGAAGCTTTCTTT.

The genes are TRBV19 and TRBJ2-1; TRBD1 matches at 7 bases. CDR3 length: 13 residues. The junction had 5 bases not matched to a gene; V was cut back by 6 bases and J by 6 bases. Germline-derived CDR1 and CDR2 are LNHDA and SQIVND (reference sequence). This CDR3 is CASSPTGTNEQFF. DNA of the CDR3: TGTGCCAGTAGCCCGACAGGGACCAATGAGCAGTTCTTC.

The chain joins TRBV6-2 or TRBV6-3 to TRBJ2-1, with 14 bases aligning to TRBD2. This CDR3 spans 16 amino acids. Trimming cost V 0 bases and J 8 bases; bases outside gene matches: 3. CDR1 and CDR2 from the germline V gene are MNHEY and SVGEGT. CDR3 nucleotides: TGTGCCAGCAGTTACTCGGGACTAGCGGGAGACCATGAGCAGTTCTTC. Amino acids: CASSYSGLAGDHEQFF.

The chain joins TRBV3-1 (or the pseudogene TRBV3-2) to TRBJ2-1; 12 bases agree with TRBD2. CDR1 is LGHDT, CDR2 YNNKEL, per germline (reference sequence). With V trimmed by 7 bases and J by 0 bases, 7 bases remained unmatched. The CDR3 consists of 17 residues. The CDR3 nucleotides are TGTGCCAGCACCGGGACTAGCGGGTCAAGCTCCTACAATGAGCAGTTCTTC. It yields the protein CASTGTSGSSSYNEQFF.